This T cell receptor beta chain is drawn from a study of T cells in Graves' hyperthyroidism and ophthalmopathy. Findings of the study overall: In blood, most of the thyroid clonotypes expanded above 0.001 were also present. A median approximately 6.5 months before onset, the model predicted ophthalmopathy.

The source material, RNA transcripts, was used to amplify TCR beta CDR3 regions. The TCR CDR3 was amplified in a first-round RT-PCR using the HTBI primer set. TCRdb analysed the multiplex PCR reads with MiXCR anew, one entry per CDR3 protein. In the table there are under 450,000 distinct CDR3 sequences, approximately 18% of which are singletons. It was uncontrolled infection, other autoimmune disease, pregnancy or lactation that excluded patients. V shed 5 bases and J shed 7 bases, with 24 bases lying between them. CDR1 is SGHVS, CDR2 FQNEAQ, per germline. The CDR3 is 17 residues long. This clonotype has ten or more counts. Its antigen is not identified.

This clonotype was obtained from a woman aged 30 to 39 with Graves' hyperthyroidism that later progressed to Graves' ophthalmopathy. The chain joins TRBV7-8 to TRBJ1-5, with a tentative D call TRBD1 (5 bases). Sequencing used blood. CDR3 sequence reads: CASSQIGIKGTRQPQHF. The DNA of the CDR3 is TGTGCCAGCAGCCAGATTGGTATCAAGGGGACGCGGCAGCCCCAGCATTTT.